This TCR beta chain was identified in a study of beta chain features in type 1 diabetes. What was sequenced were expressed TCRB transcripts, since all of the isolated RNA had been reverse transcribed. Using immunoSEQ multiplex PCR, the repertoire was profiled, and TCRdb retains in-frame clones only, with some absent. The profile shows more than 250,000 clones, about 15% of them singletons. Study-wide results and caveats: Type 1 diabetes patients had moderately but significantly shorter TCRB CDR3s in all four CD4+ subsets.

The CDR3 runs 15 residues. The V and J ends lost 1 base and 7 bases, in that order; junction bases with no gene match: 6. Germline V gene data show CDR1 as MGHRA and CDR2 as YSYEKL. For this clone: Its antigen is not known.

Sequenced: naive CD4+ T cells from blood. This TCR came from a man between 18 and 35 years old with type 1 diabetes. The chain is built from TRBV4-1 and TRBJ2-1; 8 bases are shared with TRBD2. This CDR3 reads CASSQAGGPRNEQFF. The CDR3 bases are TGCGCCAGCAGCCAAGCGGGGGGGCCGAGAAATGAGCAGTTCTTC.